These 10 T cell receptor beta chains originate from one sample sequenced in a study of CD8 T cells in ankylosing spondylitis. TCRdb redid the calling of the 5' RACE reads with MiXCR, one entry per CDR3 protein. The repertoire includes more than 300,000 distinct CDR3 sequences, 11% of them detected once, and 8% to 9.5% sits in the top ten. Sample: blood, either unsorted or a sorted T cell fraction (not recorded which). Receptors originate from a female donor with ankylosing spondylitis or in good health (not recorded which).

The table lists this clonotype with many counts. The V call is TRBV12-3 or TRBV12-4, the J call TRBJ2-2; maybe TRBD2 (6 bases). The CDR3 spans 16 residues. Trimming shortened V by 3 bases and J by 0 bases, and 11 bases separated the two germline ends. The chain's CDR3 is CASSFLASSNTGELFF. The DNA for the CDR3 is TGTGCCAGCAGTTTCCTAGCGTCCTCGAACACCGGGGAGCTGTTTTTT.

The chain couples TRBV6-5 to TRBJ2-5, with D perhaps TRBD1 or TRBD2 (5 bases each). The CDR3 runs 14 residues. Per germline, CDR1 MNHEY and CDR2 SVGAGI. The ends were cut back, 2 bases at V and 4 bases at J, with 11 bases in the middle. CDR3 coding DNA: TGTGCCAGCAGTTACGACGGGGCGCGAGAGACCCAGTACTTC. Translating gives CASSYDGARETQYF.

This clonotype occurred many times. The V and J genes are TRBV28 and TRBJ2-2; no definite D call. The V gene's germline CDR1 is MDHEN and CDR2 SYDVKM. Trimming removed 6 bases at V and 0 bases at J, with 5 bases between. The CDR3 sequence is 13 residues long. CDR3 sequence (DNA): TGTGCCAGCAGAGCAGCGAACACCGGGGAGCTGTTTTTT. Encoded protein: CASRAANTGELFF.

This clonotype appeared many times. The V and J genes are TRBV20-1 and TRBJ2-3; TRBD2 is a possible D gene (5 bases). Germline assignment: CDR1 DFQATT and CDR2 SNEGSKA (reference sequence). CDR3 size: 12 residues. The CDR3 nucleotides read TGCAGCGGCGGGTCTAGCACAGATACGCAGTATTTT. This translates into CSGGSSTDTQYF.

Ten or more counts support this clonotype. V usage is TRBV4-3 and J usage is TRBJ1-6, with D unresolved. CDR3 size: 14 residues. Germline CDR1 reads LGHNA; CDR2 reads YSLEER. V lost 4 bases to trimming and J lost 13 bases, with 17 bases between them. The CDR3 region is CASSPRAFSRPLHF. CDR3 nucleotides: TGCGCCAGCAGCCCCCGGGCCTTTTCGAGGCCCCTCCACTTT.

Ten or more counts support this clonotype. The chain carries TRBV13 and TRBJ2-3; 10 nucleotides agree with TRBD1. Germline lookup yields CDR1 PRHDT and CDR2 FYEKMQ (reference sequence). The CDR3 totals 14 residues. Germline trimming cut 8 bases from V and 5 bases from J; bases unmatched to any gene: 7. The DNA for the CDR3 is TGTGCCAGCTCCGACAGGGGGCGTAAAGATACGCAGTATTTT. Protein sequence: CASSDRGRKDTQYF.

The chain uses TRBV28 and TRBJ2-7; 10 bases agree with TRBD1. Germline V gives CDR1 MDHEN, CDR2 SYDVKM. The ends lost 3 bases at V and 13 bases at J; junction bases unmatched: 15. The CDR3 is 15 residues long. The CDR3 is CASSLGAQGDRGGYF. CDR3 DNA: TGTGCCAGCAGTTTGGGGGCCCAAGGGGACAGGGGTGGATACTTC.

The chain recombines TRBV20-1 with TRBJ2-7; D unresolved. The CDR3 runs 13 residues. V was shortened by 5 bases and J by 5 bases, with 16 bases between the two germline ends. Germline-derived CDR1 and CDR2 are DFQATT and SNEGSKA (reference sequence). This CDR3 reads CSAPDLVVHEQYF. CDR3 nucleotide sequence: TGCAGTGCTCCAGACCTGGTGGTCCACGAGCAGTACTTC.

The table lists this clonotype with a few counts. The chain uses TRBV20-1 and TRBJ1-5; 9 nucleotides match TRBD1. The germline gives CDR1 DFQATT, CDR2 SNEGSKA (reference sequence). V lost 5 bases and J lost 4; bases outside the gene matches: 6. The CDR3 contains 14 residues. CDR3 sequence: CSALGQGDNQPQHF. For the CDR3, the DNA is TGCAGTGCTTTGGGACAGGGAGATAATCAGCCCCAGCATTTT.

V is TRBV18 and J is TRBJ2-7, with 7 positions matching TRBD2. V trimming: 3 bases; J trimming: 8 bases; junction bases outside the gene matches: 10. This CDR3 contains 14 residues. CDR1 and CDR2 from the germline V gene are KGHSH and LQKENI. As DNA, the CDR3 is TGTGCCAGCTCACCGTCGGCGGGAGCTACGAAGCAGTACTTC. Its translation is CASSPSAGATKQYF.